Listed below are T cell receptor beta chains from one sample, sequenced in a study of T-cell reconstitution after alpha-beta-depleted transplantation in children. TCRdb analysed the PCR reads with MiXCR anew, one entry per CDR3 protein. The sample consists of around 500,000 distinct CDR3 sequences, 20% to 25% of them appearing once. The sequenced sample was PBMCs, mostly from graft donor cells, obtained 360 days after TCRalphabeta/CD19-depleted stem cell transplant. These receptor sequences come from a boy younger than two who had a stem cell transplant for acute myeloid leukemia, so the T cells may come from the graft donor. Each CDR3 is given with its conserved first and last residue. D genes are given only for firm matches. Only part of the rows carry a size: once, few, many, or a class if the clone is expanded.

clone_size j_call d_call v_call cdr3_nt cdr3_aa
many TRBJ2-1 TRBD2 TRBV6-5 TGTGCCAGCAGCCCCGGGACTAGCGGGGGGGTTTCCTACAATGAGCAGTTCTTC CASSPGTSGGVSYNEQFF
few TRBJ2-1 TRBD2 TRBV7-6 TGTGCCAGCAGCCGCGATCCAGCGGGGGCACCCCAGCAGTTCTTC CASSRDPAGAPQQFF
many TRBJ2-2 . TRBV2 TGTGCCAGCAGGAAGGAGGCGAACACCGGGGAGCTGTTTTTT CASRKEANTGELFF
few TRBJ2-2 . TRBV6-5 TGTGCCAGCAGTTACCCGACCCAGGGACACTTACTCGGGGAGCTGTTTTTT CASSYPTQGHLLGELFF
. TRBJ2-5 . TRBV11-2 TGTGCCAGCAGCTTAAAGGTGGCCGGGAGAGAGACCCAGTACTTC CASSLKVAGRETQYF
. TRBJ2-7 . TRBV7-8 TGTGCCAGCAGCACAAGGACCTCCGGGGGTCTCGAGCAGTACTTC CASSTRTSGGLEQYF
many TRBJ1-2 . TRBV20-1 TGCAGTGCTAGAGATCATCGGGGCTACACCTTC CSARDHRGYTF
. TRBJ1-1 . TRBV12-3/TRBV12-4 TGTGCCAGCAGTTTTAGGGGACTGAGCGATGAAGCTTTCTTT CASSFRGLSDEAFF
few TRBJ2-3 . TRBV27 TGTGCCAGCAGTTTAGCTGGGGACGCAGATACGCAGTATTTT CASSLAGDADTQYF
. TRBJ1-2 . TRBV20-1 TGCAGTGCTAGAGAGGAGACGAATCCCTATGGCTACACCTTC CSAREETNPYGYTF
many TRBJ1-1 . TRBV29-1 TGCAGCGTTGTGGGGGCCTCTGAAGCTTTCTTT CSVVGASEAFF
. TRBJ2-7 TRBD1 TRBV11-3 TGTGCCAGCAGCTTGATTCTGGCAGGGGGCTACGAGCAGTACTTC CASSLILAGGYEQYF
. TRBJ2-3 . TRBV28 TGTGCCAGCAGTTTTCCACTCGGGGGAACGGCGCCAGATACGCAGTATTTT CASSFPLGGTAPDTQYF
. TRBJ1-2 . TRBV11-2 TGTGCCAGCAGTTCAGGGGTCGGCTACACCTTC CASSSGVGYTF
. TRBJ2-3 . TRBV27 TGTGCCAGCAGTTGGAGCCCGAACACAGATACGCAGTATTTT CASSWSPNTDTQYF
. TRBJ2-5 . TRBV7-2 TGTGCCAGCAGACGGGGAGAAGGGCAAGAGACCCAGTACTTC CASRRGEGQETQYF
many TRBJ2-7 TRBD1 TRBV29-1 TGCAGCGTGACAGGGGCCAGAACCCTCGAGCAGTACTTC CSVTGARTLEQYF
. TRBJ1-6 TRBD1 TRBV6-1 TGTGCCACCAGGCGGGACAGGGGTGATTCACCCCTCCACTTT CATRRDRGDSPLHF
many TRBJ2-1 TRBD2 TRBV11-1 TGTGCCAGCAGCTCTAGCGGGGCCGCCTACAATGAGCAGTTCTTC CASSSSGAAYNEQFF
few TRBJ2-2 . TRBV6-2/TRBV6-3 TGTGCCAGCAGTTACTCTCGCGGGGGCCTGAACACCGGGGAGCTGTTTTTT CASSYSRGGLNTGELFF
. TRBJ1-4 . TRBV25-1 TGTGCCAGCAGTGAATGGGCTAGGGGGGATGAAAAACTGTTTTTT CASSEWARGDEKLFF
. TRBJ1-6 . TRBV20-1 TGCAGTGCAACTCACCGTCGGGGCTATAATTCACCCCTCCACTTT CSATHRRGYNSPLHF
few TRBJ2-1 . TRBV6-1 TGTGCCAGCCGCACTTCGGGAACCCTTAGGGATGAGCAGTTCTTC CASRTSGTLRDEQFF
many TRBJ1-2 . TRBV20-1 TGCAGTGCTAGATGGGGGGCCTATGGCTACACCTTC CSARWGAYGYTF
many TRBJ2-3 . TRBV20-1 TGCAGTGCTTTTGAGGCGGGGTTGACAGATACGCAGTATTTT CSAFEAGLTDTQYF
. TRBJ2-1 . TRBV29-1 TGCAGCGTTGAGCCCCGACAGATGAGAGCCTACAATGAGCAGTTCTTC CSVEPRQMRAYNEQFF
many TRBJ2-1 . TRBV5-1 TGTGCCAGCAGTTTTGGGAGCAATGAGCAGTTCTTC CASSFGSNEQFF
many TRBJ1-1 . TRBV5-1 TGTGCCAGCAGTTTAGCGAGGAACACTGAAGCTTTCTTT CASSLARNTEAFF
. TRBJ2-1 . TRBV20-1 TGCAGTGCTTTTTGGGGGGCCGGTGAGCAGTTCTTC CSAFWGAGEQFF
. TRBJ1-3 . TRBV12-3/TRBV12-4 TGTGCCAGCACCCCCCAAGGCTCTGGAAACACCATATATTTT CASTPQGSGNTIYF
. TRBJ1-1 . TRBV5-1 TGCGCCAGCAGTACCGGCACATTGAACACTGAAGCTTTCTTT CASSTGTLNTEAFF
. TRBJ1-5 . TRBV6-1 TGTGCCAGCTCCCCATGGCAGAGGGGACACAATCAGCCCCAGCATTTT CASSPWQRGHNQPQHF
. TRBJ2-2 TRBD1 TRBV5-5 TGTGCCAGCAGATGGACAGGGGGATCGAACACCGGGGAGCTGTTTTTT CASRWTGGSNTGELFF
few TRBJ1-3 TRBD1 TRBV11-1 TGTGCCAGCACCGACAGGGAAGGAAACACCATATATTTT CASTDREGNTIYF
. TRBJ2-1 . TRBV20-1 TGCAGTGCTAGATGGGGGTATGAGCAGTTCTTC CSARWGYEQFF
. TRBJ2-3 . TRBV5-1 TGCGCCAGCAGCCCAATGAGGGGTAGCACAGATACGCAGTATTTT CASSPMRGSTDTQYF
few TRBJ2-6 . TRBV5-1 TGCGCCAGCAGACATGGGGAGGACCCCTGGGAGATTGCTGGGGCCAACGTCCTGACTTTC CASRHGEDPWEIAGANVLTF
many TRBJ1-1 . TRBV4-2 TGTGCCAGCAGCCAAGTGGAGGACACTGAAGCTTTCTTT CASSQVEDTEAFF
. TRBJ2-5 TRBD2 TRBV4-2 TGTGCCAGCAGCCAAGAGCCCCTAGCGGGGGTAGAAGAGACCCAGTACTTC CASSQEPLAGVEETQYF
few TRBJ2-1 . TRBV24-1 TGTGCCACCGAATCCTTGACAGGGAGGGCCTACAATGAGCAGTTCTTC CATESLTGRAYNEQFF
few TRBJ2-4 TRBD2 TRBV11-2 TGTGCCAGCAGCTTTAAATCTAGCGGGGGATTTCCCGTAGCCAAAAACATTCAGTACTTC CASSFKSSGGFPVAKNIQYF
few TRBJ2-5 . TRBV11-2 TGTGCCAGCAGCTTAACCGGGAAACCTCCACAAGAGACCCAGTACTTC CASSLTGKPPQETQYF
medium-sized TRBJ2-2 . TRBV7-6 TGTGCCAGCAGCTTAGCGGCAGGGACGGACACCGGGGAGCTGTTTTTT CASSLAAGTDTGELFF
few TRBJ2-1 TRBD1 TRBV20-1 TGCAGTTCCGAACTCCGGGACAGGGGGCGAAATGAGCAGTTCTTC CSSELRDRGRNEQFF
. TRBJ2-2 TRBD2 TRBV20-1 TGCAGTGCTAGAGATCGAGCGGGGGCCAACACCGGGGAGCTGTTTTTT CSARDRAGANTGELFF
. TRBJ1-5 TRBD1 TRBV20-1 TGCAGTGCTAGAACAGGGACAGGGGGATTGCGCAATCAGCCCCAGCATTTT CSARTGTGGLRNQPQHF
. TRBJ2-3 TRBD2 TRBV5-6 TGTGCCAGCAGCCCGGCTAGCGGGGGTCTACTGGATACGCAGTATTTT CASSPASGGLLDTQYF
. TRBJ2-1 TRBD2 TRBV5-1 TGCGCCAGCAGCTCCTACTTGAGCGGGGTCTCCTTATACAATGAGCAGTTCTTC CASSSYLSGVSLYNEQFF
few TRBJ2-1 TRBD2 TRBV20-1 TGCAGTGCTAGAAATAGCGGGGGGGCAGGTAATGAGCAGTTCTTC CSARNSGGAGNEQFF
few TRBJ1-2 . TRBV29-1 TGCAGCGTTGTAAGAGGGCTGCATGGCTACACCTTC CSVVRGLHGYTF